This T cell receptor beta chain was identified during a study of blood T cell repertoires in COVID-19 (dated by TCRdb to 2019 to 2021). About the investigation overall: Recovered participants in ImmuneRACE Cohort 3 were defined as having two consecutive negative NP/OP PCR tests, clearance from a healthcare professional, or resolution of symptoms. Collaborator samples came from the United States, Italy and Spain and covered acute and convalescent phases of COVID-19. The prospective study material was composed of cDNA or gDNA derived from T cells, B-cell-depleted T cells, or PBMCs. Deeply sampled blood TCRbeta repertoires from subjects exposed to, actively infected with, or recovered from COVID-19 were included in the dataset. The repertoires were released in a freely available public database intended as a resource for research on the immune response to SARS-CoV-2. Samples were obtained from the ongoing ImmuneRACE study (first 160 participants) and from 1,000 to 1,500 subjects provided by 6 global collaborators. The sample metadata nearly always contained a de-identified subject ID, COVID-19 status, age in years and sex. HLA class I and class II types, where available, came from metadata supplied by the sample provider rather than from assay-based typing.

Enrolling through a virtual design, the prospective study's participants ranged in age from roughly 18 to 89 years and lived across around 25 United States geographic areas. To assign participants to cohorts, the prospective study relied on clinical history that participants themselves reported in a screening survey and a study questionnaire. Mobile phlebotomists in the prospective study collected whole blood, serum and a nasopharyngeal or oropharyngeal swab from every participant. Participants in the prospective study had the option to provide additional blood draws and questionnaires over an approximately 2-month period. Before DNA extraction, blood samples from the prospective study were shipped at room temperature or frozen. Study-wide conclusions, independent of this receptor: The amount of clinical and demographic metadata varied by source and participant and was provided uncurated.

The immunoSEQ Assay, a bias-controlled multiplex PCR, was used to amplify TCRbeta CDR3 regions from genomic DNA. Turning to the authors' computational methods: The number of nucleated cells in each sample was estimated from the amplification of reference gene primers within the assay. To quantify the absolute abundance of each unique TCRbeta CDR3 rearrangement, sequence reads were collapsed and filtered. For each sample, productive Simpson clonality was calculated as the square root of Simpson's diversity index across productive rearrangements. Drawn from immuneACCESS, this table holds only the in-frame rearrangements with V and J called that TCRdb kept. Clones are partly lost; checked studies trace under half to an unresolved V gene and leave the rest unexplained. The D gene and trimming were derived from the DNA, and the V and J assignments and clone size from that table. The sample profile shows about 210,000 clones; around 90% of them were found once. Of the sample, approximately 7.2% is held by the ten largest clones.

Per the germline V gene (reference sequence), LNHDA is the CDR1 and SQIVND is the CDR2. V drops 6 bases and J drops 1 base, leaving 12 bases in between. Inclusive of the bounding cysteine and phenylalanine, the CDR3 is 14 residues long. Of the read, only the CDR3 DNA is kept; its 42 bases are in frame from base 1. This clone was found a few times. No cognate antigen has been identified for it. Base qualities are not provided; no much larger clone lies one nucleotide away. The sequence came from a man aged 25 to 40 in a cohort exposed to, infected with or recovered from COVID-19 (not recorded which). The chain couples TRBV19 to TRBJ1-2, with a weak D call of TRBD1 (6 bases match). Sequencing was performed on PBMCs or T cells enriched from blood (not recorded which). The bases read TGTGCCAGTAGGTCGGACAGACTTAACTATGGCTACACCTTC. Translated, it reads CASRSDRLNYGYTF.